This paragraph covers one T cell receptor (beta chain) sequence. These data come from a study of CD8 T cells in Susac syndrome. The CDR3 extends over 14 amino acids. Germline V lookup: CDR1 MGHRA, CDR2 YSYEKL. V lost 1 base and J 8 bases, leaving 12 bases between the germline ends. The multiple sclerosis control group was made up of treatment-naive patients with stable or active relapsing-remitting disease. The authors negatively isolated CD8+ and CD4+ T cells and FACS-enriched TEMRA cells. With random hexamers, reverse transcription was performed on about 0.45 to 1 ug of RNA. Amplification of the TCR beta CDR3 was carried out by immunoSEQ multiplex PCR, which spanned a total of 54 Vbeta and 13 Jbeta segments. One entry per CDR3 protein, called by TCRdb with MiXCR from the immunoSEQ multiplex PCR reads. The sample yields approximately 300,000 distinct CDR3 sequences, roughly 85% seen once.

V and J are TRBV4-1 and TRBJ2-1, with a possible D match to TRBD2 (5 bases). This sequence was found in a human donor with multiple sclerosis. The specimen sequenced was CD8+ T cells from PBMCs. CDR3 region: CASSQGWELYEQFF. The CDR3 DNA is TGCGCCAGCAGCCAAGGTTGGGAGTTGTATGAGCAGTTCTTC.